Following are 19 T cell receptor beta chains from one sample sequenced in a study of T cell responses to AZD1222 COVID-19 vaccine. This table comes from immunoSEQ multiplex PCR, and its TCRdb copy is limited to in-frame clones, with some not included. Altogether 20,000 to 25,000 clones are present, roughly nine tenths being singletons, with the ten largest covering 7% to 8.5%. The source material was peripheral blood, sampled 28 days after the second AZD1222 dose. The receptors were gathered from an adult who received the AZD1222 COVID-19 vaccine.

The chain employs TRBV7-6 and TRBJ2-5; TRBD2 aligns across 12 bases. V shed 5 bases, J shed 5 bases, and the junction held 15 bases outside the gene matches. This CDR3 region has 18 residues. CDR1 is SGHVS and CDR2 is FNYEAQ in the germline V gene. This CDR3 reads CASSRGLAGPSGGETQYF. The CDR3 DNA reads as TGTGCCAGCAGCAGAGGACTAGCGGGGCCCTCAGGAGGGGAGACCCAGTACTTC.

The chain couples TRBV20-1 to TRBJ2-1; 7 positions match TRBD1. The CDR3 sequence is 14 residues long. Germline V lookup: CDR1 DFQATT, CDR2 SNEGSKA (reference sequence). V was clipped by 3 bases and J by 6 bases; unmatched bases: 8. The CDR3: CSASGNTGVNEQFF. As DNA, the CDR3 is TGCAGTGCTAGTGGAAACACAGGGGTCAATGAGCAGTTCTTC.

The chain carries TRBV11-3 and TRBJ2-2; weak D call: TRBD2 (5 bases). The V gene lost 3 bases and the J gene lost 4 bases, with 9 bases spanning the gap. Germline loops: CDR1 SGHNT, CDR2 YENEEA. CDR3 length equals 14 residues. CDR3 loop: CASSFGVATGELFF. The CDR3 DNA follows: TGTGCCAGCAGCTTCGGGGTGGCCACCGGGGAGCTGTTTTTT.

The count of this clone is one. The chain employs TRBV9 and TRBJ1-2, with 11 bases matching TRBD1. The CDR3 loop spans 14 amino acids. Germline loops: CDR1 SGDLS, CDR2 YYNGEE. Trimming removed 3 bases from V and 8 bases from J; junction bases left unmatched: 6. This chain's CDR3 is CASSAAGTGGGYTF. The DNA of the CDR3 is TGTGCCAGCAGCGCGGCCGGGACAGGGGGAGGCTACACCTTC.

This clone was counted only a few times. The rearrangement links TRBV11-2 to TRBJ2-7, with 9 bases that match TRBD1. With 2 bases clipped from V and 6 bases from J, the junction kept 5 bases outside the gene matches. CDR1 and CDR2 from the germline V gene are SGHAT and FQNNGV. CDR3 length equals 14 residues. The CDR3 DNA reads as TGTGCCAGCAGCTTACAAACAGGGGGCGTCGAGCAGTACTTC. Translating it yields CASSLQTGGVEQYF.

The CDR3 region is CASSLGVLNQPQHF. CDR3 nucleotides: TGTGCCAGCAGCTTAGGGGTGCTCAATCAGCCCCAGCATTTT. The chain combines TRBV7-2 with TRBJ1-5; D is unclear. CDR3 length: 14 amino acids. Between the trimmed V and J ends, which lost 1 base and 3 bases, there was a span of 7 bases. CDR1 and CDR2 from the germline V gene are SGHTA and FQGNSA.

This chain uses TRBV4-1 with TRBJ1-5, with 10 bases that match TRBD1. Trimming took 4 bases from V and 6 from J; bases not matched to a gene: 6. The CDR3 has 15 residues. CDR1 and CDR2 from the germline V gene are MGHRA and YSYEKL. CDR3 protein: CASSPGTGVSQPQHF. The CDR3 region has the DNA TGCGCCAGCAGCCCCGGGACAGGGGTAAGTCAGCCCCAGCATTTT.

The V and J genes are TRBV19 and TRBJ1-5; D gene uncertain. V shed 3 bases and J shed 10 bases, with 28 bases lying between them. Germline assignment: CDR1 LNHDA and CDR2 SQIVND (reference sequence). The CDR3 totals 18 residues. The CDR3: CASSIGHAGLGLNGPQHF. Written as DNA, the CDR3 is TGTGCCAGTAGTATTGGGCACGCGGGGTTAGGTCTTAATGGCCCCCAGCATTTT. The whole variable domain, filled in from reference TRBV19 and TRBJ1-5, reads DGGITQSPKYLFRKEGQNVTLSCEQNLNHDAMYWYRQDPGQGLRLIYYSQIVNDFQKGDIAEGYSVSREKKESFPLTVTSAQKNPTAFYLCASSIGHAGLGLNGPQHFGDGTRLSIL.

V is TRBV29-1 and J is TRBJ2-7; 9 bases map to TRBD1. The CDR3 is 15 amino acids. The germline CDR1 and CDR2 sequences are SQVTM and ANQGSEA. Unmatched junction bases numbered 11, after V lost 2 bases and J lost 6 bases. The CDR3 reads CSVERMGQGRGEQYF. CDR3 nucleotides: TGCAGCGTTGAACGCATGGGACAGGGACGGGGCGAGCAGTACTTC.

This chain connects TRBV19 to TRBJ1-2; D unresolved. Trimming pared 2 bases from V and 2 bases from J, leaving 18 bases between. CDR3 length equals 17 residues. Germline V gene sequence: CDR1 LNHDA, CDR2 SQIVND (reference sequence). The CDR3 bases are TGTGCCAGTAGTATATGGTCACCCGCGGGAAAAAACTATGGCTACACCTTC. It codes for CASSIWSPAGKNYGYTF.

The J gene is TRBJ2-7, the V gene TRBV15; TRBD1 agrees at 9 bases. Unmatched junction bases numbered 3, after V lost 4 bases and J lost 2 bases. The germline V gene encodes CDR1 LNHNV and CDR2 YYDKDF (reference sequence). The CDR3 runs 14 residues. CDR3 coding DNA: TGTGCCACCAGCAACCGGGACAGGGCCTACGAGCAGTACTTC. Protein product: CATSNRDRAYEQYF.

CDR3 nucleotide sequence: TGTGCCAGCAGGGAAGGGGGGACTAATCACAATGAGCAGTTCTTC. This codes for CASREGGTNHNEQFF. The V call is TRBV28, the J call TRBJ2-1; possible D gene TRBD2, 7 bases. The CDR3 has 15 amino acids. Looked up from germline, CDR1 is MDHEN and CDR2 is SYDVKM. With 6 bases removed from V and 5 bases from J, the gap between germline ends came to 17 bases.

The chain uses TRBV5-1 and TRBJ2-3; 7 bases map to TRBD2. Germline V CDR1 and CDR2: SGHRS, YFSETQ. With V trimmed by 5 bases and J by 0 bases, 12 bases remained unmatched. The CDR3 runs to 17 residues. DNA for the CDR3: TGCGCCAGCAGTCGGACCAGACTAGCCCTGAGCACAGATACGCAGTATTTT. Translation: CASSRTRLALSTDTQYF.

The chain joins TRBV5-1 to TRBJ1-2; tentative D call: TRBD1 (5 bases). Germline CDR1 is SGHRS and CDR2 is YFSETQ. V dropped 6 bases and J dropped 5 bases, with 20 bases sitting between them. The CDR3 consists of 15 residues. CDR3 nucleotides: TGCGCCAGCACCCCCGGGGGGGTTTCGGGGTATGGCTACACCTTC. Translating it yields CASTPGGVSGYGYTF.

The rearrangement links TRBV28 to TRBJ1-1, with 9 bases identical to TRBD1. Germline V lookup: CDR1 MDHEN, CDR2 SYDVKM. This CDR3 is 14 amino acids long. V shed 6 bases, J shed 4 bases, and the junction held 6 bases outside the gene matches. CDR3 coding DNA: TGTGCCAGCAGATTGGGACAGGGTTTCACTGAAGCTTTCTTT. This sequence encodes CASRLGQGFTEAFF.

The chain joins TRBV21-1 to TRBJ1-3. TRBV21-1 represents a pseudogene. This CDR3 is built from 15 residues. In DNA, the CDR3 is TGTGCCAGCAGCAAAGTCCCCCTCGAGGTAAACACCATATATTTT. It encodes CASSKVPLEVNTIYF.

V gene TRBV28 combines with J gene TRBJ1-1, with D uncertain. The CDR3 extends over 12 amino acids. The germline gives CDR1 MDHEN, CDR2 SYDVKM. V lost 2 bases and J 1 base, leaving 2 bases between the germline ends. Written as DNA, the CDR3 is TGTGCCAGCAGTTTACAGAACACTGAAGCTTTCTTT. This sequence encodes CASSLQNTEAFF.

J is TRBJ2-2 and V is TRBV10-1; D remains ambiguous. Germline CDR1 is WNHNN and CDR2 is SYGVQD (reference sequence). The CDR3 is 13 amino acids. Trimming cost V 6 bases and J 7 bases, with 12 bases left between them. The CDR3 spells CASSPQALGELFF. The CDR3 region has the DNA TGCGCCAGCAGCCCCCAGGCGCTCGGGGAGCTGTTTTTT.

V gene TRBV9 combines with J gene TRBJ2-2; 7 bases line up with TRBD1. The J segment lost 4 bases and the V segment lost 4 bases, leaving 7 bases of the junction unmatched. The CDR3 covers 15 residues. Germline V gives CDR1 SGDLS, CDR2 YYNGEE. The CDR3: CASSLRQGRTGELFF. The CDR3 nucleotides are TGTGCCAGCAGCCTAAGACAGGGACGCACCGGGGAGCTGTTTTTT.